Listed here are 18 T cell receptor beta chains from one sample, sequenced in a study of cytomegalovirus exposure and HLA in healthy donors. PCR amplification relied on 60 Vbeta primers (plus 13 Jbeta primers). Measured with immunoSEQ multiplex PCR; TCRdb has only the in-frame clones, and not every one. The table lists more than 200,000 clones, more than 75% of them singletons. The specimen was PBMCs. These receptors were obtained from a human donor in good health.

This rearrangement joins TRBV5-4 to TRBJ1-1; D not certain. The length of the CDR3 is 15 residues. Germline values: CDR1 SGHNT, CDR2 YYREEE (reference sequence). V lost 0 bases and J lost 1, with 10 bases in between. The CDR3 is CASSLEQEKNTEAFF. The DNA of the CDR3 is TGTGCCAGCAGCTTGGAGCAGGAAAAGAACACTGAAGCTTTCTTT.

A note on this clone: The junction and the germline gene differ at one end; a read error may be behind it. The chain employs TRBV7-7 and TRBJ2-1; 13 nucleotides align to TRBD2. CDR3 length: 18 residues. CDR1 is SSHAT and CDR2 is FNYEAQ in the germline V gene (reference sequence). The CDR3, as DNA: TGTGCTAGCAGCTTAGCCGGGACTAGCGGGATTCTCTACAATGAGCAGTTCTTC. Its translation is CASSLAGTSGILYNEQFF. Variable domain in full (rest from reference TRBV7-7 and TRBJ2-1): GAGVSQSPRYKVTKRGQDVTLRCDPISSHATLYWYQQALGQGPEFLTYFNYEAQPDKSGLPSDRFSAERPEGSISTLTIQRTEQRDSAMYRCASSLAGTSGILYNEQFFGPGTRLTVL.

This chain connects TRBV4-2 to TRBJ2-7; 9 positions agree with TRBD1. V gave up 0 bases and J gave up 2 bases; unmatched junction bases: 2. Looked up from germline, CDR1 is LGHNA and CDR2 is YNFKEQ. The CDR3 length is 15 residues. The CDR3 DNA reads TGTGCCAGCAGCCAAGAAGGGACAGGGACCTACGAGCAGTACTTC. Translation gives CASSQEGTGTYEQYF.

A few counts support this clone. V and J are TRBV7-9 and TRBJ2-5; 10 bases map to TRBD1. V lost 5 bases, J lost 6 bases, and 12 bases stayed unmatched. CDR1 and CDR2 from the germline V gene are SEHNR and FQNEAQ (reference sequence). This CDR3 is 16 amino acids long. The CDR3 DNA reads as TGTGCCAGCAGCCTCAGTGCGACAGGGGGCAGGAAGACCCAGTACTTC. Its translation: CASSLSATGGRKTQYF.

This chain links TRBV2 with TRBJ1-2; TRBD1 matches 10 bases. V was pared by 7 bases and J by 1 base, with 6 bases of the junction left unmatched. Germline CDR1 SNHLY, CDR2 FYNNEI. The CDR3 is 15 amino acids. The CDR3 loop reads CASMPRDRGNYGYTF. The CDR3 DNA is TGTGCCAGCATGCCTCGGGACAGGGGTAACTATGGCTACACCTTC.

The chain has TRBV7-9 and TRBJ2-7, with 13 bases aligning to TRBD2. This CDR3 has 15 amino acids. V dropped 3 bases and J dropped 6; count of bases not matched to a gene: 5. Germline V gives CDR1 SEHNR, CDR2 FQNEAQ (reference sequence). CDR3 region: CASSFGLAGVGEQYF. The CDR3 DNA sequence: TGTGCCAGCAGCTTTGGACTAGCGGGAGTAGGCGAGCAGTACTTC.

The chain carries TRBV5-6 and TRBJ1-2; 9 bases are shared with TRBD1. The junction had 5 bases not matched to a gene; V was cut back by 3 bases and J by 5 bases. CDR1 and CDR2 (germline): SGHDT, YYEEEE. The length of the CDR3 is 14 residues. The CDR3 coding sequence is TGTGCCAGCAGCTCCCGGGACAGGGTTTATGGCTACACCTTC. Protein product: CASSSRDRVYGYTF.

The rearrangement uses TRBV5-4 and TRBJ2-7, with 8 positions matching TRBD2. CDR1 is SGHNT and CDR2 is YYREEE in the germline V gene (reference sequence). The CDR3 length is 15 residues. J gave up 2 bases and V 0 bases, and 4 bases lay outside the gene matches. Here the CDR3 reads CASSLAVGRAYEQYF. As DNA, the CDR3 is TGTGCCAGCAGCTTGGCCGTCGGGAGGGCCTACGAGCAGTACTTC. The whole variable domain, remainder taken from reference TRBV5-4 and TRBJ2-7, is ETGVTQSPTHLIKTRGQQVTLRCSSQSGHNTVSWYQQALGQGPQFIFQYYREEENGRGNFPPRFSGLQFPNYSSELNVNALELDDSALYLCASSLAVGRAYEQYFGPGTRLTVT.

The rearrangement uses TRBV12-5 and TRBJ1-5, with 7 bases aligning to TRBD1. The J segment lost 6 bases and the V segment lost 5 bases, leaving 1 base of the junction unmatched. Germline V gene lookup returns CDR1 LGHNT and CDR2 FRNRAP. This CDR3 is 12 amino acids long. This CDR3 reads CASGQGGQPQHF. The CDR3, as DNA: TGTGCTAGTGGTCAGGGGGGTCAGCCCCAGCATTTT.

The rearrangement joins TRBV11-2 to TRBJ2-7, with 9 bases matching TRBD2. V shed 4 bases and J 5 bases; nucleotides not matched to a gene: 9. CDR3 length equals 15 residues. Germline values: CDR1 SGHAT, CDR2 FQNNGV. The CDR3 loop reads CASSSGRRLADEQYF. DNA of the CDR3: TGTGCCAGCAGCTCAGGCAGGAGACTAGCGGACGAGCAGTACTTC.

This clone showed up just once. The chain couples TRBV7-8 to TRBJ2-1, with 13 bases matching TRBD2. The CDR3 totals 20 residues. Losses at the gene ends were 0 bases for V and 2 bases for J; bases not matched to a gene: 10. Germline CDR1 reads SGHVS; CDR2 reads FQNEAQ. This chain's CDR3 is CASSLARTSGSGVAYNEQFF. CDR3 sequence (DNA): TGTGCCAGCAGCTTAGCGCGGACTAGCGGGAGTGGGGTAGCCTACAATGAGCAGTTCTTC.

A few counts support this clone. This chain joins TRBV4-1 and TRBJ1-4; D possibly corresponds to TRBD1 (5 bases). Germline V gene sequence: CDR1 MGHRA, CDR2 YSYEKL. Trimming pared 3 bases from V and 1 base from J, leaving 15 bases between. CDR3 length equals 17 residues. Here the CDR3 DNA reads TGCGCCAGCAGCCACCAGGGTCTTGGGGTAACTAATGAAAAACTGTTTTTT. Encoded protein: CASSHQGLGVTNEKLFF.

This clone came up a few times. The chain couples TRBV2 to TRBJ1-1, with 9 bases fitting TRBD1. The CDR3 has 13 residues. The germline CDR1 and CDR2 sequences are SNHLY and FYNNEI. With V trimmed by 4 bases and J by 4 bases, 1 base remained unmatched. The CDR3 reads CASSAQGATEAFF. CDR3 in DNA: TGTGCCAGCAGTGCACAGGGGGCCACTGAAGCTTTCTTT.

The chain carries TRBV6-6 and TRBJ2-7, with TRBD1 as a possible D gene (5 bases). The V end was cut by 6 bases, the J end by 0 bases, with 15 bases between. The CDR3 contains 15 residues. CDR1 is MNHNY and CDR2 is SVGAGI in the germline V gene (reference sequence). CDR3 residues: CASRASTVSSYEQYF. Written as DNA, the CDR3 is TGTGCCAGCAGAGCCTCGACAGTCAGCTCCTACGAGCAGTACTTC.

The V and J genes are TRBV30 and TRBJ2-7; no firm D call. V was cut by 0 bases and J by 4 bases, with 4 bases left in between. The CDR3 sequence is 11 residues long. The germline V gene encodes CDR1 GTSNPN and CDR2 SVGIG (reference sequence). CDR3 bases: TGTGCCTGGAGTGTCGGTTACGAGCAGTACTTC. Its translation: CAWSVGYEQYF.

This chain uses TRBV5-1 with TRBJ2-1; 12 nucleotides agree with TRBD2. The CDR3 is 17 amino acids. The V and J ends lost 1 base and 6 bases, in that order; junction bases with no gene match: 8. The germline V gene has CDR1 SGHRS and CDR2 YFSETQ. The chain's CDR3 is CASSLTSGRTGGNEQFF. The CDR3 region has the DNA TGCGCCAGCAGCTTGACTAGCGGGAGGACCGGGGGCAATGAGCAGTTCTTC.

The rearrangement links TRBV5-5 to TRBJ2-1, with D unresolved. Trimming pared 2 bases from V and 0 bases from J, leaving 12 bases between. The CDR3 covers 16 residues. The germline V gene encodes CDR1 SGHKS and CDR2 YYEKEE (reference sequence). CDR3 nucleotides: TGTGCCAGCAGCTTTGAGCCGTTGAGCTCCTACAATGAGCAGTTCTTC. Translated, it gives CASSFEPLSSYNEQFF. Filled out from reference TRBV5-5 and TRBJ2-1, the complete variable domain reads DAGVTQSPTHLIKTRGQQVTLRCSPISGHKSVSWYQQVLGQGPQFIFQYYEKEERGRGNFPDRFSARQFPNYSSELNVNALLLGDSALYLCASSFEPLSSYNEQFFGPGTRLTVL.

This clone showed up just once. The V and J genes are TRBV7-3 and TRBJ2-3; 8 bases map to TRBD2. The CDR3 consists of 15 residues. V lost 3 bases to trimming and J lost 4 bases; unmatched junction nucleotides: 6. Germline lookup yields CDR1 SGHTA and CDR2 FQGTGA. The CDR3 bases are TGTGCCAGCAGCTTGACGGGAGGGCCTGCAGATACGCAGTATTTT. Translated, it gives CASSLTGGPADTQYF.